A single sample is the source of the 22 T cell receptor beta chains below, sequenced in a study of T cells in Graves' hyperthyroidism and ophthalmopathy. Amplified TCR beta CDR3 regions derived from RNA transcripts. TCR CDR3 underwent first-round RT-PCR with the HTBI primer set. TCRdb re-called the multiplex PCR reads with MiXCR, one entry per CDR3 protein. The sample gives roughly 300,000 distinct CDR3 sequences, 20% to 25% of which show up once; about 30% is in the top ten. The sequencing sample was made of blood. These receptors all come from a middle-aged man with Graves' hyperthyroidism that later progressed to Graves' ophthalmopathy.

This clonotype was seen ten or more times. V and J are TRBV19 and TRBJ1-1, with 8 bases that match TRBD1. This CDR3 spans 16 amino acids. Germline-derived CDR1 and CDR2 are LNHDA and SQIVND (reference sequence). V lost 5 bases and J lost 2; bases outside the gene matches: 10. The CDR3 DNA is TGTGCCAGTAGTGTACGACAGGGGCGGTTCAACACTGAAGCTTTCTTT. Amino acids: CASSVRQGRFNTEAFF.

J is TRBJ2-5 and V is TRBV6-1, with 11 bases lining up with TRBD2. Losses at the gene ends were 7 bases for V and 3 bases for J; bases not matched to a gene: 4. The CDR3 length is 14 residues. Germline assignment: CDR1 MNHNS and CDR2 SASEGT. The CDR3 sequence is CASKLAGGEETQYF. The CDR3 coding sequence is TGTGCCAGCAAGCTAGCGGGAGGTGAAGAGACCCAGTACTTC.

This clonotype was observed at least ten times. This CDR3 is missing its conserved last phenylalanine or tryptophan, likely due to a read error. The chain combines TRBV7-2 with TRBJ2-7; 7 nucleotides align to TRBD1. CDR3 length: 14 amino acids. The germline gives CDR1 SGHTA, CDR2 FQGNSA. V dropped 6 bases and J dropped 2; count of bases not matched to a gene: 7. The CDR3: CASRPGQRAYEQYL. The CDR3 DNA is TGTGCCAGCAGACCGGGACAGAGGGCCTACGAGCAGTACCTC.

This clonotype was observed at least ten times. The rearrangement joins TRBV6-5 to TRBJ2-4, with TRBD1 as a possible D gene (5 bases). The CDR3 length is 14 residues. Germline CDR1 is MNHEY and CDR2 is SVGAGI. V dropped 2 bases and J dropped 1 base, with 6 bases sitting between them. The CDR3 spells CASSYAGAKNIQYF. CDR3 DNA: TGTGCCAGCAGTTACGCAGGGGCCAAAAACATTCAGTACTTC.

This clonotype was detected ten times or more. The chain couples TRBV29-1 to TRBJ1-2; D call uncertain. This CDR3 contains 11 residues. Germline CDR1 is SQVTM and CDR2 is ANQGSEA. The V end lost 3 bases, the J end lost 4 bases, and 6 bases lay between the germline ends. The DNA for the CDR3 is TGCAGCGTTGATAGAACCTATGGCTACACCTTC. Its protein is CSVDRTYGYTF. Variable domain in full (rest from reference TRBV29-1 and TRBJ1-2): SAVISQKPSRDICQRGTSLTIQCQVDSQVTMMFWYRQQPGQSLTLIATANQGSEATYESGFVIDKFPISRPNLTFSTLTVSNMSPEDSSIYLCSVDRTYGYTFGSGTRLTVV.

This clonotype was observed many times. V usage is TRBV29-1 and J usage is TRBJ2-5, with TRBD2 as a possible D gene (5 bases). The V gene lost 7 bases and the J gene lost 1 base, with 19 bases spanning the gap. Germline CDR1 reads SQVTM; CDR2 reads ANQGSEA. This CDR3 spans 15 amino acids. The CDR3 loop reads CSAPGRESVQETQYF. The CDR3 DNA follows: TGCAGCGCCCCGGGGAGAGAGTCAGTCCAAGAGACCCAGTACTTC.

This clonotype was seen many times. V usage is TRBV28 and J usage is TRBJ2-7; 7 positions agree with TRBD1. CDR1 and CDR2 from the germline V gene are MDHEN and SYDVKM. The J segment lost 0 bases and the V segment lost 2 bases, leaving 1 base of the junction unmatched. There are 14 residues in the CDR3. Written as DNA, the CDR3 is TGTGCCAGCAGTTTACGGGACAGCTCCTACGAGCAGTACTTC. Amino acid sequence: CASSLRDSSYEQYF. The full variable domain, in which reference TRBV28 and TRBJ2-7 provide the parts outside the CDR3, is DVKVTQSSRYLVKRTGEKVFLECVQDMDHENMFWYRQDPGLGLRLIYFSYDVKMKEKGDIPEGYSVSREKKERFSLILESASTNQTSMYLCASSLRDSSYEQYFGPGTRLTVT.

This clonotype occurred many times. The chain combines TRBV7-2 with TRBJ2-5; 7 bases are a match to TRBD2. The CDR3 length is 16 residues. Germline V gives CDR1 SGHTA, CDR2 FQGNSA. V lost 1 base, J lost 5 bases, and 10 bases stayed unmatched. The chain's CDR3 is CASSLVATSSGETQYF. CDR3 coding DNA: TGTGCCAGCAGCTTAGTCGCGACTAGCTCCGGGGAGACCCAGTACTTC.

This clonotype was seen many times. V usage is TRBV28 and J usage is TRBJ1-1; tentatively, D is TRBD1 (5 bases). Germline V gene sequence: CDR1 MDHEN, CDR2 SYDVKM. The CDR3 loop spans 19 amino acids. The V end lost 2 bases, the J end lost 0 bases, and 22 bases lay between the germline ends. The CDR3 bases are TGTGCCAGCAGTTTACAACCAGGACATGAGGGACTAATGAACACTGAAGCTTTCTTT. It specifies CASSLQPGHEGLMNTEAFF.

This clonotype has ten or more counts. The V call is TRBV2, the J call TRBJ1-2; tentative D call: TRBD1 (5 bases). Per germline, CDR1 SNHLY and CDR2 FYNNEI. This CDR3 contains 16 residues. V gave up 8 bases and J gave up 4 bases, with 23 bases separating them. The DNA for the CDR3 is TGTGCCAGCCGCCCGCTCACAGTGAGACAGAGCTATGGCTACACCTTC. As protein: CASRPLTVRQSYGYTF.

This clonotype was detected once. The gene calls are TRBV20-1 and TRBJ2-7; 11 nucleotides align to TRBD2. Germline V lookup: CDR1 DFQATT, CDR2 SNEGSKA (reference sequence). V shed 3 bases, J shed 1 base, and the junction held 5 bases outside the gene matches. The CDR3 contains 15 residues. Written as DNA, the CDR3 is TGCAGTGCTAGTGCCGGGACTAGCGGATCCTACGAGCAGTACTTC. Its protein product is CSASAGTSGSYEQYF.

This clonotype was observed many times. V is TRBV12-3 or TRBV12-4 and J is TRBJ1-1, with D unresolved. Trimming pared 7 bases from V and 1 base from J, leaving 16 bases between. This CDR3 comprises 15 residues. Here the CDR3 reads CASNPIGPQNTEAFF. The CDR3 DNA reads TGTGCCAGCAACCCCATAGGGCCCCAGAACACTGAAGCTTTCTTT.

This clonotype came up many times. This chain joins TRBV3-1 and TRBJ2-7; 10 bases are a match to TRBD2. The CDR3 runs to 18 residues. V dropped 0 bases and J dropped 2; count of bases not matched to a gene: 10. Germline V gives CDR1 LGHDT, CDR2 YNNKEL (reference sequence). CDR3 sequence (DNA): TGTGCCAGCAGCCAAGACCCTAGCGGGAGCTACCCGGCCTACGAGCAGTACTTC. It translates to CASSQDPSGSYPAYEQYF.

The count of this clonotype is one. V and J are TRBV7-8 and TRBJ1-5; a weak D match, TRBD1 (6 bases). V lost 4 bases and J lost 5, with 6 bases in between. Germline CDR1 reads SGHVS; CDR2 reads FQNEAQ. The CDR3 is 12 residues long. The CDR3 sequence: CASSWTDQPQHF. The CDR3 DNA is TGTGCCAGCAGCTGGACAGATCAGCCCCAGCATTTT.

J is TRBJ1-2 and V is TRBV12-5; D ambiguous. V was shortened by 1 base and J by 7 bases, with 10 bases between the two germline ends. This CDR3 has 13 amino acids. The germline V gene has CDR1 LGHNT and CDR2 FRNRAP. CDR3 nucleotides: TGTGCTAGTGGTTTGGAGATGTTGGGTGGCTACACCTTC. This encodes CASGLEMLGGYTF. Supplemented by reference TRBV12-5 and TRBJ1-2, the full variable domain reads DARVTQTPRHKVTEMGQEVTMRCQPILGHNTVFWYRQTMMQGLELLAYFRNRAPLDDSGMPKDRFSAEMPDATLATLKIQPSEPRDSAVYFCASGLEMLGGYTFGSGTRLTVV.

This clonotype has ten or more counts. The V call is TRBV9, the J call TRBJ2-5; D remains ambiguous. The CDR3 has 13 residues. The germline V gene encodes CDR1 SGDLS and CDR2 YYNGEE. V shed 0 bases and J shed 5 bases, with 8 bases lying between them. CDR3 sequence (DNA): TGTGCCAGCAGCGTAGTTGACGGGGAGACCCAGTACTTC. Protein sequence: CASSVVDGETQYF.

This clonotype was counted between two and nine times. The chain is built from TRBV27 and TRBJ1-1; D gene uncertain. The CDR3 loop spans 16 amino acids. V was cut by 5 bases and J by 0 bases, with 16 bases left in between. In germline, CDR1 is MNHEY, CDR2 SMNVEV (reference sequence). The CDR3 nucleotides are TGTGCCAGCAGTCCCTACCAGGTGGTCATGAACACTGAAGCTTTCTTT. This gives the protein CASSPYQVVMNTEAFF.

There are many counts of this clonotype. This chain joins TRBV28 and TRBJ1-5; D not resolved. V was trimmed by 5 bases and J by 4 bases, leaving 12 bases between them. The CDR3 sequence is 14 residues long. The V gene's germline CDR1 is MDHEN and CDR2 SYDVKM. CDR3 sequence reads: CASSARHTNQPQHF. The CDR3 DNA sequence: TGTGCCAGCAGTGCGAGACATACGAATCAGCCCCAGCATTTT.

CDR3 DNA: TGTGCCAGCAAGGGACAGCTTCGTCGCTCGAGCAATCAGCCCCAGCATTTT. Protein sequence: CASKGQLRRSSNQPQHF. The rearrangement links TRBV6-1 to TRBJ1-5, with 7 nucleotides matching TRBD1. J was trimmed by 1 base and V by 7 bases; bases with no gene match: 13. The CDR3 is 17 residues long. CDR1 and CDR2 from the germline V gene are MNHNS and SASEGT.

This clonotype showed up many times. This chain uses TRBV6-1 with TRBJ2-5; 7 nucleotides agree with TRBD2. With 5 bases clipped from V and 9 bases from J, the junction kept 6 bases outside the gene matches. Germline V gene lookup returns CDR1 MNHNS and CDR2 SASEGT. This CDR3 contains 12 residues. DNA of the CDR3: TGTGCCAGCAGTTCCGGGACTATTCCCCAGTACTTC. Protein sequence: CASSSGTIPQYF.

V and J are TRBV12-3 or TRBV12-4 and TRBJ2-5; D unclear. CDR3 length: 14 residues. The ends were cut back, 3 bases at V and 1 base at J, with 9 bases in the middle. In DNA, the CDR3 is TGTGCCAGCAGTTTCGACCTAGGCCAAGAGACCCAGTACTTC. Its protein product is CASSFDLGQETQYF.

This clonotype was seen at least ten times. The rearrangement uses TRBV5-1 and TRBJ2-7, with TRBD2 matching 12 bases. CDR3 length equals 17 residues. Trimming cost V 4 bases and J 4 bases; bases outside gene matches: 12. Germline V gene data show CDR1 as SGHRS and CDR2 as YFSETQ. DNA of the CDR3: TGCGCCAGCAGCCTAACCTCGTCTAGCGGGAGGGTATACGAGCAGTACTTC. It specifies CASSLTSSSGRVYEQYF.